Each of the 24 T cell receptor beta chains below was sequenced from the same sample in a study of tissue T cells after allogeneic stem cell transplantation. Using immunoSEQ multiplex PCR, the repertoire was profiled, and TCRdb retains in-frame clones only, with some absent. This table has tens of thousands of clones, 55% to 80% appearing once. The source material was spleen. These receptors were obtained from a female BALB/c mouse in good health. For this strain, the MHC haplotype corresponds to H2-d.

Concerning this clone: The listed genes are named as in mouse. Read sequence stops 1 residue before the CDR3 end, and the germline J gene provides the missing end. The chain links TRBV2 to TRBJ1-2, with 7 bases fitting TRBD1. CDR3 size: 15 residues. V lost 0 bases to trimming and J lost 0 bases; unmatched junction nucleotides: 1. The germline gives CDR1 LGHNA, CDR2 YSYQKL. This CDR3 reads CASSQEGTANSDYTF. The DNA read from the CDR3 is TGTGCCAGCAGCCAAGAGGGGACAGCAAACTCCGACTACACC.

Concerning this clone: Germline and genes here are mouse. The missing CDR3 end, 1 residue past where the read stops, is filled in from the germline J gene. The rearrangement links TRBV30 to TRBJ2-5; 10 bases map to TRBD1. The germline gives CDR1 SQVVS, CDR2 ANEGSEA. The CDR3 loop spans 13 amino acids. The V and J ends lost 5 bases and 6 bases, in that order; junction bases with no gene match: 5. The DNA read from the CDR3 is TGTAGTTCTTGTGACAGGGGGCGTGACACCCAGTAC. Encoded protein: CSSCDRGRDTQY. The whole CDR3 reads CSSCDRGRDTQYF.

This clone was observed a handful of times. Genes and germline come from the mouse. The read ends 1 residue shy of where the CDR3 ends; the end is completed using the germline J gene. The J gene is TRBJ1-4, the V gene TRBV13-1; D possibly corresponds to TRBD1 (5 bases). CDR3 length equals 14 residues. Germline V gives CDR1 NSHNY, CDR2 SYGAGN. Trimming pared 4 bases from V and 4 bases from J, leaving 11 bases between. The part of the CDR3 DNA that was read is TGTGCCAGCAGTCGGGACGTGGGCAACGAAAGATTATTT. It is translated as CASSRDVGNERLF. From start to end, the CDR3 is CASSRDVGNERLFF. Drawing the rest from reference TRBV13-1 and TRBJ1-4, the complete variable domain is EAAVTQSPRNKVTVTGGNVTLSCRQTNSHNYMYWYRQDTGHGLRLIHYSYGAGNLRIGDVPDGYKATRTTQEDFFLLLELASPSQTSLYFCASSRDVGNERLFFGHGTKLSVL.

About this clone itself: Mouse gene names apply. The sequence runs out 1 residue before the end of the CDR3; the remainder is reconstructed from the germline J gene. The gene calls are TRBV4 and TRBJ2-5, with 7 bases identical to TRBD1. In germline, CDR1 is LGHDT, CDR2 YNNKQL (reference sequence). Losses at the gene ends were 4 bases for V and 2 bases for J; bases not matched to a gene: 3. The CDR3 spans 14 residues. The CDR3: CASSSRGSQDTQYF. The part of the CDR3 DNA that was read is TGTGCCAGCAGCTCCAGGGGGAGCCAAGACACCCAGTAC.

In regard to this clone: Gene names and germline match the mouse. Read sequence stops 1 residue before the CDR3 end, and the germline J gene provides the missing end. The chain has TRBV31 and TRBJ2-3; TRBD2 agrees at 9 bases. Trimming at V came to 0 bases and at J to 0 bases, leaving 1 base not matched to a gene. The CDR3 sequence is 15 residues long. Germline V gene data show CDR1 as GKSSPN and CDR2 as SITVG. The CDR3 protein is CAWSLLGGSAETLYF. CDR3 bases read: TGTGCCTGGAGTCTCCTGGGGGGGAGTGCAGAAACGCTGTAT.

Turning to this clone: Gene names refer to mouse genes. The CDR3 sequence is CASSPRGQGTEVFF. The sequenced part of the CDR3 DNA is TGTGCCAGCAGCCCCAGGGGGCAGGGCACAGAAGTCTTC. This chain uses TRBV4 with TRBJ1-1, with 8 bases lining up with TRBD1. Read sequence stops 1 residue before the CDR3 end, and the germline J gene provides the missing end. Trimming took 5 bases from V and 4 from J; bases not matched to a gene: 6. The CDR3 has 14 residues. Germline V gives CDR1 LGHDT, CDR2 YNNKQL (reference sequence).

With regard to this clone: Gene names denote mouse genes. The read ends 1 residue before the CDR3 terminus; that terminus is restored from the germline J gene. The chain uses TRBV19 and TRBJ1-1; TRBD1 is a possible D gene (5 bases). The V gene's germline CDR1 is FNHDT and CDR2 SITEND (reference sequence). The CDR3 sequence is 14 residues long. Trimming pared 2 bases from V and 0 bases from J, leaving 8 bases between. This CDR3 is CASSIQGANTEVFF. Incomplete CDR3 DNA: TGTGCCAGCAGTATCCAGGGTGCAAACACAGAAGTCTTC.

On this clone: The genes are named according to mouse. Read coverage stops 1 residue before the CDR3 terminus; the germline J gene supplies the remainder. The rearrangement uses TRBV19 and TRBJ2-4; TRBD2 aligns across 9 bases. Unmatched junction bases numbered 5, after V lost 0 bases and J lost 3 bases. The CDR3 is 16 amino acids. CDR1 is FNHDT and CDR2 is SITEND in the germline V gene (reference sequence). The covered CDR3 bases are TGTGCCAGCAGTATAGGTGGGGGGGCGAGGCAAAACACCTTGTAC. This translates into CASSIGGGARQNTLY. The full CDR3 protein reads CASSIGGGARQNTLYF.

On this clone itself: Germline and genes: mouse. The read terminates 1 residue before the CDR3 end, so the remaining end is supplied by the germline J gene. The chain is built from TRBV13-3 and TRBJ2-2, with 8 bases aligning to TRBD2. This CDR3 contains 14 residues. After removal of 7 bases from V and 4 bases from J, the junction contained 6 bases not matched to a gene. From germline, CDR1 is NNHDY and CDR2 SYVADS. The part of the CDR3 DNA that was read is TGTGCCAGCTCCCTTGGGGGGGGCACCGGGCAGCTCTAC. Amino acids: CASSLGGGTGQLY. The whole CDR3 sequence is CASSLGGGTGQLYF.

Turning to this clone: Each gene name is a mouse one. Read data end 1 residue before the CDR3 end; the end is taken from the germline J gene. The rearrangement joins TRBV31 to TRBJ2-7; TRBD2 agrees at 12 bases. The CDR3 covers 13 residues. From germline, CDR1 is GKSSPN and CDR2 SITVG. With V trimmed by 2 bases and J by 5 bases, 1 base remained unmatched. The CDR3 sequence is CAWSWDWGDEQYF. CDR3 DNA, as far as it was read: TGTGCCTGGAGTTGGGACTGGGGGGATGAACAGTAC.

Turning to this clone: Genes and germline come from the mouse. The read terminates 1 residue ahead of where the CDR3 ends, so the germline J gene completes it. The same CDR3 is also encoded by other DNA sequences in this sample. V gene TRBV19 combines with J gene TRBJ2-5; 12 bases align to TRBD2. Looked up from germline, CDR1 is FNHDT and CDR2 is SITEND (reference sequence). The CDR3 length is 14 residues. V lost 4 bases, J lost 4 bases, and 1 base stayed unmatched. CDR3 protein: CASSRDWGEDTQYF. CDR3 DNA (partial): TGTGCCAGCAGTCGGGACTGGGGGGAAGACACCCAGTAC.

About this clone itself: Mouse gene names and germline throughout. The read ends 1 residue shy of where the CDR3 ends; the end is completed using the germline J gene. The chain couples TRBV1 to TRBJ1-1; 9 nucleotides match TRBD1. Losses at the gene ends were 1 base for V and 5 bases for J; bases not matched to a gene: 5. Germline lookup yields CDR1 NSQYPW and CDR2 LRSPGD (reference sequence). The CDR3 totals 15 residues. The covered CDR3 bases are TGCACCTGCAGTGCAGTCGGGACAGGGAGTACAGAAGTCTTC. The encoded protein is CTCSAVGTGSTEVF. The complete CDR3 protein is CTCSAVGTGSTEVFF.

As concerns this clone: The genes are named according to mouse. The CDR3 bases that were read are TGTGCCAGCAGTAACAGTCCCGGGACAGGGTTTGAACAGTAC. This gives the protein CASSNSPGTGFEQY. The CDR3 as a whole reads CASSNSPGTGFEQYF. This chain uses TRBV14 with TRBJ2-7; 9 positions match TRBD1. The read is 1 residue too short to cover the CDR3 end, so that end is filled in from the germline J gene. The CDR3 contains 15 residues. The germline CDR1 and CDR2 sequences are SGHDT and FRDEAV. V was clipped by 4 bases and J by 6 bases; unmatched bases: 11.

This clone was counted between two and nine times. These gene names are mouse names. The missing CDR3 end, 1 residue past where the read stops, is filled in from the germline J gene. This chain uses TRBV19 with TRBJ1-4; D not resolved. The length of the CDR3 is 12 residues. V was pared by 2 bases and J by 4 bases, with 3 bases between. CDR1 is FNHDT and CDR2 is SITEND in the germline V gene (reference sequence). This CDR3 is CASSMGNERLFF. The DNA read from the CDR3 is TGTGCCAGCAGTATGGGCAACGAAAGATTATTT.

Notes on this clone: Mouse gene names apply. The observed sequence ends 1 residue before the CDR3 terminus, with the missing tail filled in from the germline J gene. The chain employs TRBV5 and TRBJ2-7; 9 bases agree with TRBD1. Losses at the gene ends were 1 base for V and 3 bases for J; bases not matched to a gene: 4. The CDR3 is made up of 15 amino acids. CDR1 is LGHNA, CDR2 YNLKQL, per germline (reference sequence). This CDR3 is CASSQVRDRVYEQYF. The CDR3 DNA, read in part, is TGTGCCAGCAGCCAAGTTCGGGACAGGGTCTATGAACAGTAC.

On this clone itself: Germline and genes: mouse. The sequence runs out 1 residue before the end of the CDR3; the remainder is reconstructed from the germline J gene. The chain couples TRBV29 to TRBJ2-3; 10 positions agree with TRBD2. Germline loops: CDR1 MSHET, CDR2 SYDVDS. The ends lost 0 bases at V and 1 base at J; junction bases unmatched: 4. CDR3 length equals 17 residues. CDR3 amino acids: CASSLSLGGRGAETLYF. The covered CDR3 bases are TGTGCTAGCAGTTTATCGCTGGGGGGGCGCGGTGCAGAAACGCTGTAT.

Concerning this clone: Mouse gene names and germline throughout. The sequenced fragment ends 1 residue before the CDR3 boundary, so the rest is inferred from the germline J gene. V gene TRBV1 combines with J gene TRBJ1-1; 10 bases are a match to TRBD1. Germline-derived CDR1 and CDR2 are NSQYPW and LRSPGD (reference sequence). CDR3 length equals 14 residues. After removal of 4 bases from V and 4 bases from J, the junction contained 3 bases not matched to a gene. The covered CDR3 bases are TGCACCTGCAGTGGGACAGGGGGTGGCACAGAAGTCTTC. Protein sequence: CTCSGTGGGTEVF. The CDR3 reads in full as CTCSGTGGGTEVFF.

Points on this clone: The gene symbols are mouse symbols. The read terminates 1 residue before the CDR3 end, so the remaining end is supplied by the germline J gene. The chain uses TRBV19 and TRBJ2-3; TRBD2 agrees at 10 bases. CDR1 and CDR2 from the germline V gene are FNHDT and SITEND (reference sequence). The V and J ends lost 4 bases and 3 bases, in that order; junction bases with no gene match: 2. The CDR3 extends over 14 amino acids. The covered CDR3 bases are TGTGCCAGCAGTCGGGACTGGGGAGCAGAAACGCTGTAT. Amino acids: CASSRDWGAETLY. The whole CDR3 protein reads CASSRDWGAETLYF.

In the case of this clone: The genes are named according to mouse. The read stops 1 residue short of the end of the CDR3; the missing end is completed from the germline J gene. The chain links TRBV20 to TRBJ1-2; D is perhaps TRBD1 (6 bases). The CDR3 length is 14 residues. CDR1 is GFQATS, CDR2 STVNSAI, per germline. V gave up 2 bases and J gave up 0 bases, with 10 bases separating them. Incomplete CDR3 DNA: TGTGGTGCTAGGTCCGGGACACCAAACTCCGACTACACC. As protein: CGARSGTPNSDYT. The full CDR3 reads CGARSGTPNSDYTF.

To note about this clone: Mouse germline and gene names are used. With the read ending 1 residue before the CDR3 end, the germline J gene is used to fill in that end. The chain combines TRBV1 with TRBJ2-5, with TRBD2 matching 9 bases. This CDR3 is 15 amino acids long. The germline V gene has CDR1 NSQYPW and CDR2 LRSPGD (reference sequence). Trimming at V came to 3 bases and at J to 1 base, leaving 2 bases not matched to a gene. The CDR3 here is CTCSAHWGDQDTQYF. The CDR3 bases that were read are TGCACCTGCAGTGCTCACTGGGGGGACCAAGACACCCAGTAC.

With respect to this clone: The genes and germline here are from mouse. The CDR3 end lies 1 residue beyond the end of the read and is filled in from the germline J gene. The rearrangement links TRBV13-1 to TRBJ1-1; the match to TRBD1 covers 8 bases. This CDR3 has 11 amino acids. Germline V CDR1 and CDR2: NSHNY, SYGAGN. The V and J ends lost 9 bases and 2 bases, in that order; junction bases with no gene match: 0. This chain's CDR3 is CATGGNTEVFF. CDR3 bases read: TGTGCCACAGGGGGCAACACAGAAGTCTTC.

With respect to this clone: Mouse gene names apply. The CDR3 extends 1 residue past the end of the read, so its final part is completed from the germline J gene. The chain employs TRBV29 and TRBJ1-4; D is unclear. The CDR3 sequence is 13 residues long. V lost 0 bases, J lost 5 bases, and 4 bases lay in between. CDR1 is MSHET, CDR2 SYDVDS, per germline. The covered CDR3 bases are TGTGCTAGCAGTTTATCCCTTAACGAAAGATTATTT. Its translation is CASSLSLNERLF. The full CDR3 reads CASSLSLNERLFF.

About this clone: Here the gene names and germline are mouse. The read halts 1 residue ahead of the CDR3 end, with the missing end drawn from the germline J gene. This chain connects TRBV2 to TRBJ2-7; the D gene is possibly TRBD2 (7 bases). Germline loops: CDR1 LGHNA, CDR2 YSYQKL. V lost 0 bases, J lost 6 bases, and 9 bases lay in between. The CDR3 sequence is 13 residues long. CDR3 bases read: TGTGCCAGCAGCCAAGATGGGGGGCTTGAACAGTAC. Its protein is CASSQDGGLEQY. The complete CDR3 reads CASSQDGGLEQYF.

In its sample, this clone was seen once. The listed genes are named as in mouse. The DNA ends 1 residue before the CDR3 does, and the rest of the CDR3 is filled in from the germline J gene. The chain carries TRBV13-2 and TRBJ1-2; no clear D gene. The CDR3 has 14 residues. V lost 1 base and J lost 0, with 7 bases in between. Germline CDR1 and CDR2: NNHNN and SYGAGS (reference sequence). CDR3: CASGDPYANSDYTF. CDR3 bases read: TGTGCCAGCGGTGATCCATATGCAAACTCCGACTACACC.